The 9 T cell receptor beta chains presented below share a single source sample, sequenced in a study of blood T cells in healthy people across ages. Alongside a J-beta primer mix, a sample-barcoded 5' primer served in a second PCR lasting about 7 to 12 cycles. TCRdb re-called the 5' RACE reads with MiXCR, one entry per CDR3 protein. The sample shows approximately 820,000 distinct CDR3 sequences, around 45% of them seen only once. What was sequenced was blood. Receptors were obtained from a man aged 55-75 years in good health.

J is TRBJ2-5 and V is TRBV27, with 7 bases matching TRBD2. The CDR3 contains 13 residues. Germline lookup yields CDR1 MNHEY and CDR2 SMNVEV (reference sequence). Trimming removed 5 bases from V and 11 bases from J; junction bases left unmatched: 11. The CDR3 is CASSIFGAREQYF. In DNA, the CDR3 is TGTGCCAGCAGTATATTCGGGGCGCGGGAGCAGTACTTC.

This clonotype has just a few counts. The chain couples TRBV14 to TRBJ2-4; 8 bases map to TRBD1. The J call is in doubt because the DNA end fits TRBJ2-5 better. CDR1 is SGHDN, CDR2 FVKESK, per germline. The CDR3 totals 14 residues. This chain's CDR3 is CASSHPRGPQTQYF. The DNA for the CDR3 is TGTGCCAGCAGCCACCCCAGGGGGCCGCAGACCCAGTACTTC.

There are a few counts of this clonotype. V gene TRBV20-1 combines with J gene TRBJ2-5, with D possibly matching TRBD1 (6 bases). Germline V lookup: CDR1 DFQATT, CDR2 SNEGSKA (reference sequence). CDR3 length: 15 residues. V lost 0 bases to trimming and J lost 1 base, with 12 bases between them. The CDR3 DNA is TGCAGTGCTAGAGAGGGAACAGGGAGCCAAGAGACCCAGTACTTC. As protein: CSAREGTGSQETQYF.

This rearrangement joins TRBV6-5 to TRBJ2-5; possibly TRBD1 for D (5 bases). V lost 6 bases to trimming and J lost 4 bases, with 12 bases between them. Germline CDR1 is MNHEY and CDR2 is SVGAGI. CDR3 length: 13 residues. This CDR3 reads CASSPRARETQYF. CDR3 DNA: TGTGCCAGCAGCCCCAGGGCCCGAGAGACCCAGTACTTC.

CDR3 region: CASSRQRNQPQHF. CDR3 nucleotides: TGTGCCAGCAGTCGACAGAGGAATCAGCCCCAGCATTTT. This chain uses TRBV12-3 or TRBV12-4 with TRBJ1-5, with a weak D call TRBD1 (5 bases). The V end lost 5 bases, the J end lost 4 bases, and 9 bases lay between the germline ends. The CDR3 contains 13 residues.

The chain couples TRBV20-1 to TRBJ2-7; D not resolved. Trimming left V 1 base short and J 2 bases short, with 9 bases between. CDR1 and CDR2 (germline): DFQATT, SNEGSKA (reference sequence). There are 13 residues in the CDR3. This chain's CDR3 is CSARGPITYEQYF. The CDR3 bases are TGCAGTGCTAGAGGGCCGATTACCTACGAGCAGTACTTC.

The sample holds a few counts of this clonotype. This chain uses TRBV29-1 with TRBJ2-1; D is possibly TRBD1 or TRBD2 (5 bases each). V lost 7 bases, J lost 7 bases, and 11 bases lay in between. The CDR3 is 11 residues long. The V gene's germline CDR1 is SQVTM and CDR2 ANQGSEA. Here the CDR3 reads CSGGPTNEQFF. For the CDR3, the DNA is TGCAGCGGGGGACCGACAAATGAGCAGTTCTTC.

This clonotype was counted a few times. The chain links TRBV7-2 to TRBJ2-5; TRBD2 agrees at 8 bases. The J segment lost 2 bases and the V segment lost 5 bases, leaving 10 bases of the junction unmatched. CDR1 SGHTA and CDR2 FQGNSA come from the germline V gene. The CDR3 runs to 16 residues. The CDR3 spells CASSREGRGSQETQYF. The CDR3 DNA sequence: TGTGCCAGCAGCCGGGAGGGTCGGGGGTCTCAAGAGACCCAGTACTTC.

This clonotype came up a few times. This chain uses TRBV4-1 with TRBJ2-4, with 7 bases identical to TRBD1. Germline CDR1 reads MGHRA; CDR2 reads YSYEKL. V lost 4 bases to trimming and J lost 6 bases; unmatched junction nucleotides: 9. This CDR3 contains 15 residues. CDR3 sequence (DNA): TGCGCCAGCAGCCCACGGGACAGCCAAATAAACATTCAGTACTTC. This codes for CASSPRDSQINIQYF.